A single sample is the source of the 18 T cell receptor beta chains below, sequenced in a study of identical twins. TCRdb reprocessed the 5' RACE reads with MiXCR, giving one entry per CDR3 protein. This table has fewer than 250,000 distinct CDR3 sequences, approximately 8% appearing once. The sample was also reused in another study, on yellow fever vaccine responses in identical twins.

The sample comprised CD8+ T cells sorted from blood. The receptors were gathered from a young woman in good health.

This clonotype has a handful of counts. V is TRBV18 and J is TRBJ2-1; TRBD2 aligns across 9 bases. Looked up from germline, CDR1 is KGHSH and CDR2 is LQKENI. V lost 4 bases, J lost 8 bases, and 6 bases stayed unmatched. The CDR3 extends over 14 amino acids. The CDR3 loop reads CASSHSGSNDEQFF. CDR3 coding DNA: TGTGCCAGCTCACATAGCGGGAGCAACGATGAGCAGTTCTTC.

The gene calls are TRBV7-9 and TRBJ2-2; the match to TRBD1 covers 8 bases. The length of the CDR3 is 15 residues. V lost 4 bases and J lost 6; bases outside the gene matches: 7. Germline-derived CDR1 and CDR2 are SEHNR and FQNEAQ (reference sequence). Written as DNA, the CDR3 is TGTGCCAGCAGCTCGACAGGGGAGAAGGCCGGGGAGCTGTTTTTT. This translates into CASSSTGEKAGELFF.

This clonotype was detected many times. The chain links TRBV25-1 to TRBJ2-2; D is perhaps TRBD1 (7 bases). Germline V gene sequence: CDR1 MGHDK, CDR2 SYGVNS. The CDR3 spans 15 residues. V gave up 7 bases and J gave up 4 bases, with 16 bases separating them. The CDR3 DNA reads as TGTGCCAGCAATAAGGAGGGGGCGCGCACCGGGGAGCTGTTTTTT. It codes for CASNKEGARTGELFF.

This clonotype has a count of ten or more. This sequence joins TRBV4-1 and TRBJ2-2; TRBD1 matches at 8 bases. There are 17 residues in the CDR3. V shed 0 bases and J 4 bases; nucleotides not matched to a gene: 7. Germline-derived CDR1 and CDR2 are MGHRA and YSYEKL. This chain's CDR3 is CASSQDQWDRLTGELFF. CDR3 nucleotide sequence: TGCGCCAGCAGCCAAGATCAATGGGACAGGCTCACCGGGGAGCTGTTTTTT.

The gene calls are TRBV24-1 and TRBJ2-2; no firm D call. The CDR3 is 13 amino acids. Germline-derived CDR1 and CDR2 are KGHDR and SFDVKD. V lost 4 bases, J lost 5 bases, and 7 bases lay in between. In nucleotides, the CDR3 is TGTGCCACCAGTGACCCCCCAACCGGGGAGCTGTTTTTT. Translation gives CATSDPPTGELFF.

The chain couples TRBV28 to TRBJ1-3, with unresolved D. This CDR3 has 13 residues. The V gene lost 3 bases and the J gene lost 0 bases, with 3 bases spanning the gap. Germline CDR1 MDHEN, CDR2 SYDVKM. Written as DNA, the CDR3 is TGTGCCAGCAGTTTCGACTCTGGAAACACCATATATTTT. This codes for CASSFDSGNTIYF.

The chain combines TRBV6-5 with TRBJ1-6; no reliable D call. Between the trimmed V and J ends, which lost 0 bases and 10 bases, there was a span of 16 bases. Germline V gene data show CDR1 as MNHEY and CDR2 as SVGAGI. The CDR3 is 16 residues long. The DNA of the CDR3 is TGTGCCAGCAGTTACTCGAGCGTTGGGAGAATGTCACCCCTCCACTTT. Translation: CASSYSSVGRMSPLHF.

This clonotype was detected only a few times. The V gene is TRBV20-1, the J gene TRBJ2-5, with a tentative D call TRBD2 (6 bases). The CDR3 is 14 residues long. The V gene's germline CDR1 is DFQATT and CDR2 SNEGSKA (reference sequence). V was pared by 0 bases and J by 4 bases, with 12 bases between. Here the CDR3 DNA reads TGCAGTGCTAGAGATCGGGCCGGGAGAGAGACCCAGTACTTC. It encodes CSARDRAGRETQYF.

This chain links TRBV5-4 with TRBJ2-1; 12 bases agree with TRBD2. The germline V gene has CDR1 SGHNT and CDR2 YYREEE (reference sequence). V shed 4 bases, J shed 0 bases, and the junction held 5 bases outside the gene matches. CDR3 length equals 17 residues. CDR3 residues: CASSTTSGGSSYNEQFF. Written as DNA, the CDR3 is TGTGCCAGCAGCACGACTAGCGGGGGTAGCTCCTACAATGAGCAGTTCTTC.

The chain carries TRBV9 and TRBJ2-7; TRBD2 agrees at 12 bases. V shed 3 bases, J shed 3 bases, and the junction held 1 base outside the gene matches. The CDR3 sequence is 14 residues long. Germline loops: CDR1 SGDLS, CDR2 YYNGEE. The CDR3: CASSAGLAGYEQYV. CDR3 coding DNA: TGTGCCAGCAGCGCGGGACTAGCGGGCTACGAGCAGTACGTC.

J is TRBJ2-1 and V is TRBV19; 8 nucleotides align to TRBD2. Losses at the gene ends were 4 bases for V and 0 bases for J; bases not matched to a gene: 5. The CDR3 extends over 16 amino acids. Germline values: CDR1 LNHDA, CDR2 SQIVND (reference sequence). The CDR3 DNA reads TGTGCCAGTAGTACAAGCGGGGGTTTCTCCTACAATGAGCAGTTCTTC. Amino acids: CASSTSGGFSYNEQFF.

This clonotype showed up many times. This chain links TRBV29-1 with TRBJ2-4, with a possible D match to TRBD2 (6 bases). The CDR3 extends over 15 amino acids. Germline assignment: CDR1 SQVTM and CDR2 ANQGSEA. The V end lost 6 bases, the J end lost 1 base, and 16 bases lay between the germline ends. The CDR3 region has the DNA TGCAGCGTCCTAGGGGCGGGGTGGGCCAAAAACATTCAGTACTTC. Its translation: CSVLGAGWAKNIQYF. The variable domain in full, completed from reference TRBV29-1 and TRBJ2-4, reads SAVISQKPSRDICQRGTSLTIQCQVDSQVTMMFWYRQQPGQSLTLIATANQGSEATYESGFVIDKFPISRPNLTFSTLTVSNMSPEDSSIYLCSVLGAGWAKNIQYFGAGTRLSVL.

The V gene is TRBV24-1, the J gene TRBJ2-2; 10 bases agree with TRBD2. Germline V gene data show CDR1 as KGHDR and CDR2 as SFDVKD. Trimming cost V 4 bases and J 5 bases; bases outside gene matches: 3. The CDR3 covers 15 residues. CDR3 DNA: TGTGCCACCAGTGACAGCGGGAGGGAAACCGGGGAGCTGTTTTTT. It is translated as CATSDSGRETGELFF.

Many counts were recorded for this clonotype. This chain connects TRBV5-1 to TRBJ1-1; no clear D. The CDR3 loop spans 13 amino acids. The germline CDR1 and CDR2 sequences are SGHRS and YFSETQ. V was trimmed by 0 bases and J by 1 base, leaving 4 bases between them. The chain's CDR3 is CASSLDKNTEAFF. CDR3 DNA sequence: TGCGCCAGCAGCTTGGACAAGAACACTGAAGCTTTCTTT.

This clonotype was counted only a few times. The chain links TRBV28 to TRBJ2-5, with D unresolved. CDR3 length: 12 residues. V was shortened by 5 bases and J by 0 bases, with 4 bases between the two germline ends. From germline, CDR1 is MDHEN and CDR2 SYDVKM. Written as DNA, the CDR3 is TGTGCCAGCAGTACGGACCAAGAGACCCAGTACTTC. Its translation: CASSTDQETQYF.

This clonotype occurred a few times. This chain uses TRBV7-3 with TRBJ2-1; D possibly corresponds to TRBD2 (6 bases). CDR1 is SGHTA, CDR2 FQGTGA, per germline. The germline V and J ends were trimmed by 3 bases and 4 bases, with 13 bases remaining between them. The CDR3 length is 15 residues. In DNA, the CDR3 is TGTGCCAGCAGCTTTGTGGGAGGAGGGTACAATGAGCAGTTCTTC. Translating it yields CASSFVGGGYNEQFF.

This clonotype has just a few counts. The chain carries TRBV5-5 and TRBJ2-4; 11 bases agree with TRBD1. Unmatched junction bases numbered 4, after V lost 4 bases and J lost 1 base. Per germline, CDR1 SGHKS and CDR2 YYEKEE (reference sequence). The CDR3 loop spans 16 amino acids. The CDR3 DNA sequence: TGTGCCAGCAGCCAGGACAGGGGGCTGGCCAAAAACATTCAGTACTTC. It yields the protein CASSQDRGLAKNIQYF.

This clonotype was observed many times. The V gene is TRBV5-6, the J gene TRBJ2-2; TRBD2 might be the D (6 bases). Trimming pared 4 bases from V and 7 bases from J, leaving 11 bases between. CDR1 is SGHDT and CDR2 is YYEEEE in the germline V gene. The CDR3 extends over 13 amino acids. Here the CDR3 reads CASSIGTGGELFF. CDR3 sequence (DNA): TGTGCCAGCAGCATCGGGACTGGCGGGGAGCTGTTTTTT.